This entry concerns a single TCR beta chain. The target antigen is unknown. Focal radiation plus CTLA-4 blockade with ipilimumab was administered to patients who had chemo-refractory metastatic non-small-cell lung cancer. The CDR3 length is 15 residues. V lost 3 bases to trimming and J lost 6 bases; unmatched junction nucleotides: 8. CDR1 and CDR2 from the germline V gene are SGHRS and YFSETQ. This entry belongs to a study of radiotherapy plus CTLA-4 blockade in lung cancer. Notes on the study in general: Alongside interferon-beta, early blood T cell clone dynamics were reportedly the best predictor of response.

The assay was immunoSEQ multiplex PCR, and TCRdb's table has in-frame clones only and misses some. Among over 100,000 clones, roughly four fifths were seen once, and the ten largest hold about 3.3%. The gene calls are TRBV5-1 and TRBJ2-1; 8 positions match TRBD1. The source of this sequence is a human donor with non-small cell lung cancer that progressed on radiotherapy plus ipilimumab. Some clones in this sample may be carry-over from other donors' samples. The sample consisted of peripheral blood, taken from a patient treated with radiotherapy plus ipilimumab. CDR3 nucleotides: TGCGCCAGCAGCTCTGGACAGGGTCTAATCAATGAGCAGTTCTTC. This translates into CASSSGQGLINEQFF. The entire variable domain, with the rest obtained from reference TRBV5-1 and TRBJ2-1, is as follows: KAGVTQTPRYLIKTRGQQVTLSCSPISGHRSVSWYQQTPGQGLQFLFEYFSETQRNKGNFPGRFSGRQFSNSRSEMNVSTLELGDSALYLCASSSGQGLINEQFFGPGTRLTVL.